The entry below describes one T cell receptor beta chain. TCRdb's copy holds only in-frame clones and misses some; the assay was immunoSEQ multiplex PCR. The sample has 15,000 to 20,000 clones, 75% to 85% seen once; the top ten hold roughly 20%. The data were obtained in a study of PD-1 blockade in classical Hodgkin lymphoma. Time point meaning: cycle 4 day 1 (C4D1), after 6 weeks of nivolumab. All the patients suffered relapse after autologous stem cell transplantation, and brentuximab vedotin exposure differed. This CDR3 region has 13 residues. The germline V gene encodes CDR1 MRHNA and CDR2 SNTAGT. The ends were cut back, 4 bases at V and 5 bases at J, with 11 bases in the middle.

This receptor was obtained from a human donor with classical Hodgkin lymphoma. V gene TRBV6-4 combines with J gene TRBJ1-1, with D hard to call. The sample consisted of peripheral blood mononuclear cells (PBMCs), taken before the fourth cycle of nivolumab. The CDR3 sequence is CASSVSLRTEAFF. The CDR3 DNA follows: TGTGCCAGCAGTGTCTCTCTTAGGACTGAAGCTTTCTTT.